This record concerns one T cell receptor (beta chain) sequence. This CDR3 is built from 16 residues. V gave up 2 bases and J gave up 3 bases, with 15 bases separating them. Germline assignment: CDR1 MDHEN and CDR2 SYDVKM. This entry belongs to a study of control samples from healthy donors and cancer patients. Assay used: immunoSEQ multiplex PCR; TCRdb lists only in-frame clones, some missing. The data show more than 100,000 clones, roughly 90% seen once. Material: blood. This sequence joins TRBV28 and TRBJ2-3; D ambiguous. The TCR comes from a woman aged 18-29 years in good health. Written as DNA, the CDR3 is TGTGCCAGCAGTTTAGTAGGGATGGGTTGGACAGATACGCAGTATTTT. The encoded protein is CASSLVGMGWTDTQYF.